Listed here are 2 T cell receptor beta chains from one sample, sequenced in a study of T cell repertoires in cytomegalovirus infection. Their specific antigens are unknown. In TCRdb, the reads were re-called with MiXCR into one record per CDR3 protein. Among approximately 990,000 distinct CDR3 sequences, approximately 31% were seen once, and the ten largest hold 10% to 15%. The sample in question was cultured CD8+ T cells from PBMCs, obtained from culture after CMV antigen stimulation. The receptor source for this set is a human donor in good health (CMV status not recorded). Some clones in this sample may be carry-over from other donors' samples.

This chain joins TRBV5-6 and TRBJ1-2, with 7 bases that match TRBD1. Trimming at V came to 4 bases and at J to 0 bases, leaving 9 bases not matched to a gene. Looked up from germline, CDR1 is SGHDT and CDR2 is YYEEEE. This CDR3 spans 16 amino acids. In DNA form, the CDR3 reads TGTGCCAGCAGCCGGTCTCCAGGGGGATCTAACTATGGCTACACCTTC. Translating it yields CASSRSPGGSNYGYTF.

This rearrangement joins TRBV24-1 to TRBJ2-1, with D possibly TRBD2 on 5 matching bases. Germline assignment: CDR1 KGHDR and CDR2 SFDVKD. The ends were cut back, 2 bases at V and 7 bases at J, with 17 bases in the middle. CDR3 length: 16 residues. The CDR3 DNA reads as TGTGCCACCAGTGATTCGGGGTCCCCCCAGCGGAATGAGCAGTTCTTC. This gives the protein CATSDSGSPQRNEQFF.